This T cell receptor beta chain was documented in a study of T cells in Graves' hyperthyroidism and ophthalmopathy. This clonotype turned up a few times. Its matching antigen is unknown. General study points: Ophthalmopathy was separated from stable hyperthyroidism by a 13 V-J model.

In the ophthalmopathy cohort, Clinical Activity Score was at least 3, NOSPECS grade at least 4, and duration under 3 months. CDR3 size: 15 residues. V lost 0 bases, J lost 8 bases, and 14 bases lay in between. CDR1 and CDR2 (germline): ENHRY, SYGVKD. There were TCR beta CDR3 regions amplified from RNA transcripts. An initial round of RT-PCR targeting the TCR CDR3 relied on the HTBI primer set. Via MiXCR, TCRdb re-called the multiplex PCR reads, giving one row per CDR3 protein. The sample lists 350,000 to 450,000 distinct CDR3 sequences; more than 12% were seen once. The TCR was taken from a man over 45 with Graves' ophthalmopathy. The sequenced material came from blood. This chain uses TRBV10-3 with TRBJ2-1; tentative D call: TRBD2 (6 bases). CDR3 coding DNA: TGTGCCATCAGTGAGTCACTAGCTGAGACCCATGAGCAGTTCTTC. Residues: CAISESLAETHEQFF.